One and the same sample provided the 17 T cell receptor beta chains below, sequenced in a study of T cell changes during pregnancy in multiple sclerosis. TCRdb keeps only in-frame clones here, not all; method: immunoSEQ multiplex PCR. The profile covers about 36,000 clones, with 91% appearing a single time and about 0.45% taken by the ten largest. This specimen was CD4+ T cells from peripheral blood mononuclear cells, taken in the second trimester of pregnancy. These receptors all stem from a female donor in good health, enrolled as a control in a pregnancy study.

The V gene is TRBV29-1, the J gene TRBJ2-5, with D possibly TRBD1 on 6 matching bases. CDR3 size: 14 residues. The V end lost 4 bases, the J end lost 5 bases, and 17 bases lay between the germline ends. CDR1 is SQVTM and CDR2 is ANQGSEA in the germline V gene. CDR3 nucleotides: TGCAGCGTTGCAAAACAGGGAGTTTATGAGACCCAGTACTTC. This gives the protein CSVAKQGVYETQYF. Looking up the rest from reference TRBV29-1 and TRBJ2-5 gives the full variable domain: SAVISQKPSRDICQRGTSLTIQCQVDSQVTMMFWYRQQPGQSLTLIATANQGSEATYESGFVIDKFPISRPNLTFSTLTVSNMSPEDSSIYLCSVAKQGVYETQYFGPGTRLLVL.

A single count supports this clone. The V gene is TRBV2, the J gene TRBJ2-7, with 9 bases identical to TRBD1. This CDR3 is built from 15 residues. The germline gives CDR1 SNHLY, CDR2 FYNNEI. J lost 6 bases, V lost 7 bases, and 13 bases had no gene match. The CDR3 coding sequence is TGTGCCAGCACTTCCACCCGGGACAGGGCCCTCGAGCAGTACTTC. This gives the protein CASTSTRDRALEQYF.

This sequence joins TRBV10-3 and TRBJ1-1; 8 bases are shared with TRBD1. Germline V CDR1 and CDR2: ENHRY, SYGVKD. V lost 5 bases and J lost 4; bases outside the gene matches: 3. This CDR3 has 13 residues. The chain's CDR3 is CAISSTGGTEAFF. The DNA for the CDR3 is TGTGCCATCAGTTCTACAGGGGGCACTGAAGCTTTCTTT.

J is TRBJ2-7 and V is TRBV18; D gene uncertain. CDR3 size: 13 residues. V was shortened by 6 bases and J by 4 bases, with 13 bases between the two germline ends. Per the germline V gene, CDR1 is KGHSH and CDR2 is LQKENI. Written as DNA, the CDR3 is TGTGCCAGCTCGCCAGTCTCCCCTTACGAGCAGTACTTC. Protein product: CASSPVSPYEQYF.

The rearrangement joins TRBV6-5 to TRBJ2-5, with D possibly being TRBD1 (6 bases). Trimming pared 6 bases from V and 2 bases from J, leaving 10 bases between. This CDR3 has 13 residues. CDR1 MNHEY and CDR2 SVGAGI come from the germline V gene. CDR3 sequence (DNA): TGTGCCAGCAGGCAGGGGTATCAAGAGACCCAGTACTTC. It specifies CASRQGYQETQYF.

In nucleotides, the CDR3 is TGTGCCAGCAGCCCCGGTGGGAGTAGGGAAAAACTGTTTTTT. Its translation is CASSPGGSREKLFF. The chain links TRBV4-2 to TRBJ1-4; D not certain. The V gene's germline CDR1 is LGHNA and CDR2 YNFKEQ. The CDR3 covers 14 residues. V was shortened by 4 bases and J by 8 bases, with 14 bases between the two germline ends.

For this clone: The germline gene is not matched at one end of the junction; a read error may be the cause. The rearrangement joins TRBV7-7 to TRBJ2-5, with TRBD1 identical over 7 bases. The CDR3 contains 14 residues. Germline V lookup: CDR1 SSHAT, CDR2 FNYEAQ (reference sequence). CDR3 sequence: CASSLMVRGETQYF. The CDR3 coding sequence is TGTGCTAGCAGCTTAATGGTCAGGGGGGAGACCCAGTACTTC. The full variable domain, its missing parts supplied by reference TRBV7-7 and TRBJ2-5, is GAGVSQSPRYKVTKRGQDVTLRCDPISSHATLYWYQQALGQGPEFLTYFNYEAQPDKSGLPSDRFSAERPEGSISTLTIQRTEQRDSAMYRCASSLMVRGETQYFGPGTRLLVL.

V gene TRBV19 combines with J gene TRBJ1-6, with 7 bases matching TRBD1. V gave up 7 bases and J gave up 4 bases; unmatched junction bases: 7. This CDR3 is built from 15 residues. Germline CDR1 and CDR2: LNHDA and SQIVND (reference sequence). CDR3 loop: CASTPTGQYNSPLHF. CDR3 bases: TGTGCCAGTACCCCAACGGGACAGTATAATTCACCCCTCCACTTT.

The V and J genes are TRBV6-6 and TRBJ2-1; no reliable D call. Germline V gives CDR1 MNHNY, CDR2 SVGAGI (reference sequence). This CDR3 contains 12 residues. V dropped 2 bases and J dropped 5 bases, with 4 bases sitting between them. CDR3 amino acids: CASSYENNEQFF. For the CDR3, the DNA is TGTGCCAGCAGTTACGAGAACAATGAGCAGTTCTTC.

The chain employs TRBV27 and TRBJ1-2, with 7 positions matching TRBD1. The germline CDR1 and CDR2 sequences are MNHEY and SMNVEV (reference sequence). V dropped 4 bases and J dropped 3; count of bases not matched to a gene: 11. The CDR3 has 16 amino acids. CDR3 DNA: TGTGCCAGCAGTTCTCTCTTGAGGGGGCGAGACTATGGCTACACCTTC. Protein product: CASSSLLRGRDYGYTF.

The rearrangement uses TRBV7-2 and TRBJ2-5; 8 bases align to TRBD1. V gave up 4 bases and J gave up 4 bases; unmatched junction bases: 11. The CDR3 is 16 amino acids. The germline gives CDR1 SGHTA, CDR2 FQGNSA. CDR3: CASSYTPGQAGETQYF. CDR3 nucleotide sequence: TGTGCCAGCAGCTATACCCCGGGACAGGCGGGAGAGACCCAGTACTTC.

V usage is TRBV2 and J usage is TRBJ2-5; the match to TRBD1 covers 9 bases. From germline, CDR1 is SNHLY and CDR2 FYNNEI. The CDR3 contains 14 residues. With V trimmed by 7 bases and J by 1 base, 4 bases remained unmatched. This CDR3 is CASTGDRAQETQYF. Written as DNA, the CDR3 is TGTGCCAGCACCGGGGACAGGGCCCAAGAGACCCAGTACTTC.

The CDR3 nucleotides are TGTGCCAGCAGTGCCAGGGGTAATGAAAAACTGTTTTTT. Its protein is CASSARGNEKLFF. The rearrangement uses TRBV2 and TRBJ1-4; tentatively, D is TRBD1 (6 bases). The CDR3 loop spans 13 amino acids. Trimming left V 4 bases short and J 4 bases short, with 7 bases between. CDR1 and CDR2 (germline): SNHLY, FYNNEI.

V usage is TRBV2 and J usage is TRBJ2-7; weak D call: TRBD2 (5 bases). V was clipped by 4 bases and J by 4 bases, with 20 bases between them. Germline V gene sequence: CDR1 SNHLY, CDR2 FYNNEI. The CDR3 loop spans 16 amino acids. CDR3 protein: CASSVALGIIDYEQYF. As DNA, the CDR3 is TGTGCCAGCAGTGTAGCGCTAGGAATAATCGATTACGAGCAGTACTTC.

V gene TRBV10-3 combines with J gene TRBJ1-6; 7 positions agree with TRBD1. Germline loops: CDR1 ENHRY, CDR2 SYGVKD. The ends lost 4 bases at V and 9 bases at J; junction bases unmatched: 6. The CDR3 contains 14 residues. As DNA, the CDR3 is TGTGCCATCAGTGCGGCAGGGGGGAGTTCACCCCTCCACTTT. Its translation: CAISAAGGSSPLHF.

This rearrangement joins TRBV28 to TRBJ1-2, with TRBD1 as a possible D gene (5 bases). The ends were cut back, 5 bases at V and 8 bases at J, with 12 bases in the middle. The CDR3 runs to 12 residues. Germline CDR1 and CDR2: MDHEN and SYDVKM. The chain's CDR3 is CASSPQGFGYTF. The CDR3 region has the DNA TGTGCCAGCAGTCCCCAGGGATTCGGCTACACCTTC.

CDR3 nucleotide sequence: TGTGCCAGTAGTATGACAGGGGCAGCACTGGGGGCTTTCTTT. This codes for CASSMTGAALGAFF. V usage is TRBV19 and J usage is TRBJ1-1; 8 nucleotides align to TRBD1. Germline CDR1 reads LNHDA; CDR2 reads SQIVND (reference sequence). The ends lost 3 bases at V and 11 bases at J; junction bases unmatched: 11. The CDR3 has 14 residues.